One and the same sample provided the 20 T cell receptor beta chains below, sequenced in a study of T-cell reconstitution after alpha-beta-depleted transplantation in children. As it was prepared, the TCRbeta library received unique molecular identifiers. TCRdb ran MiXCR on the PCR reads and lists one entry per CDR3 protein. This sample carries a few hundred thousand distinct CDR3 sequences, 10% of them seen once, and the ten largest clones take under 3%. The sequencing here drew on PBMCs from the stem cell graft donor, taken from the stem cell graft. Receptors were obtained from a human donor who donated a stem cell graft to a child with acute lymphoblastic leukemia.

The chain recombines TRBV6-2 or TRBV6-3 with TRBJ2-7; D unclear. Germline CDR1 is MNHEY and CDR2 is SVGEGT. Trimming pared 5 bases from V and 7 bases from J, leaving 9 bases between. The CDR3 has 11 amino acids. This chain's CDR3 is CASSEGWEQYF. DNA for the CDR3: TGTGCCAGCAGTGAAGGGTGGGAGCAGTACTTC.

This clonotype was seen many times. The chain has TRBV12-3 or TRBV12-4 and TRBJ2-1, with 14 nucleotides matching TRBD2. V was clipped by 5 bases and J by 12 bases; unmatched bases: 9. The CDR3 runs 15 residues. The CDR3 coding sequence is TGTGCCAGCAGTCCGGAGACTAGCGGGAGGGAAAGGCAGTTCTTC. This translates into CASSPETSGRERQFF.

V usage is TRBV28 and J usage is TRBJ1-4; 7 bases map to TRBD1. The V segment lost 2 bases and the J segment 16 bases; nucleotides outside the gene matches: 7. Germline V gives CDR1 MDHEN, CDR2 SYDVKM. The CDR3 contains 12 residues. The DNA of the CDR3 is TGTGCCAGCAGTTTAACGTCCCGGGACAGGTTTTTT. It codes for CASSLTSRDRFF.

There are many counts of this clonotype. This rearrangement joins TRBV5-1 to TRBJ2-4; the match to TRBD2 covers 10 bases. V lost 0 bases to trimming and J lost 8 bases; unmatched junction nucleotides: 8. The CDR3 contains 16 residues. CDR1 is SGHRS and CDR2 is YFSETQ in the germline V gene. CDR3 nucleotides: TGCGCCAGCAGCTTGGAGCTAGCGGGAGCACTAGACATTCAGTACTTC. Its translation: CASSLELAGALDIQYF.

V is TRBV20-1 and J is TRBJ2-3; a weak D match, TRBD2 (5 bases). The CDR3 sequence is 15 residues long. Germline V gives CDR1 DFQATT, CDR2 SNEGSKA (reference sequence). Trimming removed 2 bases from V and 0 bases from J, with 12 bases in between. The CDR3 DNA follows: TGCAGTGCTAGAAAGGGCAGCGGAAGCACAGATACGCAGTATTTT. It translates to CSARKGSGSTDTQYF.

A few counts support this clonotype. This rearrangement joins TRBV12-3 or TRBV12-4 to TRBJ2-1; tentatively, D is TRBD2 (6 bases). The CDR3 is made up of 12 amino acids. The V and J ends lost 3 bases and 9 bases respectively, with 9 bases between them. The CDR3 DNA reads TGTGCCAGCAGTTTGGGGACTCGTGAGCAGTTCTTC. The encoded protein is CASSLGTREQFF.

Comments on this clonotype: One end of the junction is discordant with germline, which a read error may explain. V usage is TRBV5-1 and J usage is TRBJ2-7; 7 bases are shared with TRBD1. CDR3 length: 14 residues. Germline lookup yields CDR1 SGHRS and CDR2 YFSETQ. Here the CDR3 reads CASSYDRVSHEQYF. Written as DNA, the CDR3 is TGCGCCAGCAGCTATGACAGGGTCTCCCACGAGCAGTACTTC.

There are many counts of this clonotype. The rearrangement joins TRBV28 to TRBJ2-5; maybe TRBD2 (5 bases). Trimming pared 2 bases from V and 3 bases from J, leaving 19 bases between. CDR1 and CDR2 (germline): MDHEN, SYDVKM. The CDR3 has 17 residues. The CDR3 coding sequence is TGTGCCAGCAGTTTACGGTTCGGGAACCGGGCCAAAGAGACCCAGTACTTC. This sequence encodes CASSLRFGNRAKETQYF.

The rearrangement uses TRBV7-9 and TRBJ2-5; D ambiguous. From germline, CDR1 is SEHNR and CDR2 FQNEAQ (reference sequence). V was pared by 2 bases and J by 5 bases, with 15 bases between. The CDR3 spans 15 residues. CDR3 sequence: CASSLLTPKDETQYF. The CDR3 DNA follows: TGTGCCAGCAGCTTATTAACCCCGAAGGATGAGACCCAGTACTTC.

This clonotype was picked up many times. V usage is TRBV12-3 or TRBV12-4 and J usage is TRBJ2-5; D assignment may be TRBD1 or TRBD2 (5 bases each). The CDR3 has 13 amino acids. The V and J ends lost 3 bases and 4 bases respectively, with 9 bases between them. The DNA for the CDR3 is TGTGCCAGCAGTTTGTCAGGGAGAGAGACCCAGTACTTC. This gives the protein CASSLSGRETQYF.

The chain couples TRBV20-1 to TRBJ2-7; 14 nucleotides match TRBD2. The germline V gene encodes CDR1 DFQATT and CDR2 SNEGSKA (reference sequence). J gave up 4 bases and V 5 bases, and 10 bases lay outside the gene matches. The CDR3 sequence is 16 residues long. CDR3 DNA sequence: TGCAGTGCTTCACCCGGGACTAGCGGGAGAGGGTACGAGCAGTACTTC. Translating gives CSASPGTSGRGYEQYF.

This clonotype was seen many times. CDR3 in amino acids: CASSTTGTGDSGANVLTF. The CDR3 region has the DNA TGTGCCAGCAGTACGACCGGGACAGGGGACTCTGGGGCCAACGTCCTGACTTTC. J is TRBJ2-6 and V is TRBV6-1, with 10 positions matching TRBD1. Germline loops: CDR1 MNHNS, CDR2 SASEGT. V shed 5 bases and J 0 bases; nucleotides not matched to a gene: 7. This CDR3 is built from 18 residues.

The rearrangement uses TRBV7-9 and TRBJ2-3; possible D gene TRBD1, 6 bases. CDR3 length: 15 amino acids. Germline values: CDR1 SEHNR, CDR2 FQNEAQ (reference sequence). Deletions cut 4 bases from V and 0 bases from J, with 11 bases between. Here the CDR3 reads CASSSRQASTDTQYF. The CDR3 nucleotides are TGTGCCAGCAGCTCCAGACAGGCTAGCACAGATACGCAGTATTTT.

This clonotype was counted many times. The chain combines TRBV9 with TRBJ2-1, with D unclear. CDR1 and CDR2 (germline): SGDLS, YYNGEE. CDR3 length: 12 residues. V shed 3 bases and J shed 9 bases, with 10 bases lying between them. DNA for the CDR3: TGTGCCAGCAGCGGCCCAGTCGGTGAGCAGTTCTTC. Encoded protein: CASSGPVGEQFF.

The sample holds many counts of this clonotype. The rearrangement joins TRBV7-2 to TRBJ2-2, with D unresolved. V lost 2 bases to trimming and J lost 4 bases, with 5 bases between them. The CDR3 runs 13 residues. The germline gives CDR1 SGHTA, CDR2 FQGNSA. Here the CDR3 DNA reads TGTGCCAGCAGCTTAATCTTCACCGGGGAGCTGTTTTTT. Its protein is CASSLIFTGELFF. The complete variable domain, with remaining parts taken from reference TRBV7-2 and TRBJ2-2, reads GAGVSQSPSNKVTEKGKDVELRCDPISGHTALYWYRQSLGQGLEFLIYFQGNSAPDKSGLPSDRFSAERTGGSVSTLTIQRTQQEDSAVYLCASSLIFTGELFFGEGSRLTVL.

This clonotype was observed at least ten times. This rearrangement joins TRBV5-1 to TRBJ2-2; TRBD1 matches at 7 bases. V was pared by 5 bases and J by 6 bases, with 7 bases of the junction left unmatched. From germline, CDR1 is SGHRS and CDR2 YFSETQ. The CDR3 has 14 residues. The CDR3 loop reads CASSRDSVAGELFF. CDR3 nucleotides: TGCGCCAGCAGTCGGGACAGCGTCGCCGGGGAGCTGTTTTTT.

There are many counts of this clonotype. The V call is TRBV24-1, the J call TRBJ2-2; possibly TRBD2 for D (5 bases). The CDR3 is 16 amino acids. Trimming stripped 4 bases from V and 4 bases from J, with 15 bases between. Germline V lookup: CDR1 KGHDR, CDR2 SFDVKD. The CDR3 region is CATSDPFRDATGELFF. The CDR3 DNA reads TGTGCCACCAGTGACCCCTTCCGGGATGCCACCGGGGAGCTGTTTTTT.

This clonotype was seen ten or more times. CDR3 protein: CSARDPTSGTYEQYF. The CDR3 DNA reads TGCAGTGCTAGAGATCCAACTAGCGGGACCTACGAGCAGTACTTC. The genes are TRBV20-1 and TRBJ2-7, with 10 bases matching TRBD2. CDR1 is DFQATT, CDR2 SNEGSKA, per germline (reference sequence). V dropped 0 bases and J dropped 2; count of bases not matched to a gene: 4. The CDR3 has 15 amino acids.

This chain joins TRBV5-1 and TRBJ2-5, with 10 bases fitting TRBD1. This CDR3 comprises 17 residues. CDR1 and CDR2 (germline): SGHRS, YFSETQ. V was pared by 5 bases and J by 4 bases, with 14 bases of the junction left unmatched. The CDR3 region is CASRSGTGALRGETQYF. The CDR3 DNA reads as TGCGCCAGCAGGTCCGGGACAGGGGCCCTACGGGGAGAGACCCAGTACTTC.

This clonotype occurred many times. The chain links TRBV12-3 or TRBV12-4 to TRBJ1-6; 8 bases fit TRBD1. The CDR3 covers 14 residues. The junction had 6 bases not matched to a gene; V was cut back by 4 bases and J by 10 bases. CDR3 in DNA: TGTGCCAGCAGTTCTGGACAGGGCACATCACCCCTCCACTTT. It is translated as CASSSGQGTSPLHF.